This T cell receptor beta chain originates from a study of cytomegalovirus exposure and HLA in healthy donors. Study outcomes and limitations: When a later analysis was performed, an Asian-associated ancestry cluster reportedly had fewer N-insertions than the roughly 700-donor mean. V- and J-gene trimming of TCR beta was linked (in a later analysis) to a missense DCLRE1C variant. In a later analysis, several top co-occurrence clusters appeared linked to parvovirus B19, influenza, CMV and Epstein-Barr virus. It was assumed in the presence/absence analyses that sequencing depth was roughly uniform across donors.

This clone has just one count. As yet, its antigen is unknown. Unmatched junction bases numbered 2, after V lost 5 bases and J lost 6 bases. This CDR3 region has 13 residues. Germline V lookup: CDR1 MRHNA, CDR2 SNTAGT. Both 60 Vbeta primers and 13 Jbeta primers went into the PCR. Repertoires were generated with immunoSEQ multiplex PCR, while TCRdb's copy carries only in-frame clones and drops some. The table shows more than 110,000 clones, with about 78% occurring only once. The source material was PBMCs. J is TRBJ2-2 and V is TRBV6-4, with 8 bases aligning to TRBD2. This receptor was taken from a male donor in good health and CMV-seronegative. The CDR3 nucleotides read TGTGCCAGCAGTCCCGGGGGGGCCGGGGAGCTGTTTTTT. Translation gives CASSPGGAGELFF.